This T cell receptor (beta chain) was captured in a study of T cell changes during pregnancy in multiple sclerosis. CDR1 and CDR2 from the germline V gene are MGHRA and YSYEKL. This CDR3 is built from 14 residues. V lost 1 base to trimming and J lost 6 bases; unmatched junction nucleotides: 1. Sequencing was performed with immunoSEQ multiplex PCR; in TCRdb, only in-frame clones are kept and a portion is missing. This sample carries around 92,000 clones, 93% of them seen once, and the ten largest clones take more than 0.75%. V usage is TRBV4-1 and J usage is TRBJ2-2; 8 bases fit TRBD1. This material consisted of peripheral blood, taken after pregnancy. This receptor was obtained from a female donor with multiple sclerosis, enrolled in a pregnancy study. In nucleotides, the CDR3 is TGCGCCAGCAGCCAAGCAGGGGGCCCCGGGGAGCTGTTTTTT. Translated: CASSQAGGPGELFF.